Detailed here is one T cell receptor (beta chain). V was cut by 2 bases and J by 3 bases, with 14 bases left in between. This CDR3 has 17 amino acids. The germline V gene has CDR1 MNHNS and CDR2 SASEGT. Produced via immunoSEQ multiplex PCR; TCRdb's table is partial and in-frame only. The repertoire holds around 200,000 clones, with under 80% as singletons. This sample stems from a study of blood T cell repertoires in COVID-19. Study background: Nucleic acid was either cDNA or gDNA, and it came from T cells, B-cell-depleted T cells, or PBMCs.

The sequence came from a woman between 50 and 59 years old with acute or convalescent COVID-19. What was sequenced was peripheral blood. The chain has TRBV6-1 and TRBJ1-6; weak D call: TRBD1 (5 bases). The CDR3, as DNA: TGTGCCAGCAGTGAAATGCCCCCGACAGTCTATAATTCACCCCTCCACTTT. Protein: CASSEMPPTVYNSPLHF.